A single sample is the source of the 9 T cell receptor beta chains below, sequenced in a study of T cells expressing NK-cell markers. For each CDR3 protein, TCRdb gives one entry from its re-call of the 5' RACE reads, without DNA. The sample spans over 200,000 distinct CDR3 sequences; the ten largest clones claim about 0.39%. The sample was blood T cells: a sorted CD56 or NKG2C T cell subset, CD4+ or CD8+ T cells, or bulk PBMC T cells (not recorded which). The receptor source for this set is a man between 18 and 29 years old in good health.

The chain links TRBV4-2 to TRBJ2-7; TCRdb's D gene call, TRBD2, goes unchecked for lack of DNA. The V gene's germline CDR1 is LGHNA and CDR2 YNFKEQ. The CDR3 covers 16 residues. The CDR3 loop reads CASSRTGTSGIGEQYF.

This chain joins TRBV7-2 and TRBJ2-1; as DNA is missing, the TRBD1 call by TCRdb cannot be tested. This CDR3 has 13 amino acids. The germline CDR1 and CDR2 sequences are SGHTA and FQGNSA. CDR3 amino acids: CASSLARSQGQFF.

The chain couples TRBV24-1 to TRBJ1-2; as DNA is missing, the TRBD1 call by TCRdb cannot be tested. Germline V gene data show CDR1 as KGHDR and CDR2 as SFDVKD. The CDR3 runs 15 residues. The CDR3 spells CATSDPTQGNYGYTF.

The gene calls are TRBV18 and TRBJ1-1. Germline lookup yields CDR1 KGHSH and CDR2 LQKENI. This CDR3 is 16 amino acids long. The CDR3 spells CASSPGWQVMNTEAFF.

The rearrangement uses TRBV27 and TRBJ2-7; TCRdb's D gene call, TRBD2, goes unchecked for lack of DNA. Germline values: CDR1 MNHEY, CDR2 SMNVEV (reference sequence). The CDR3 loop spans 16 amino acids. CDR3 protein: CASSPLLAETTYEQYF.

CDR3 sequence: CASSSPGTGSSPLHF. The V and J genes are TRBV12-3 or TRBV12-4 and TRBJ1-6; TCRdb returns TRBD1, unconfirmable since there is no DNA. The CDR3 sequence is 15 residues long.

The CDR3 region is CASSEDLLLTQYF. This chain uses TRBV14 with TRBJ2-3. Germline V gene data show CDR1 as SGHDN and CDR2 as FVKESK. The CDR3 loop spans 13 amino acids.

The chain recombines TRBV6-2 or TRBV6-3 with TRBJ2-5; with no DNA, the TCRdb D assignment of TRBD1 cannot be verified. This CDR3 region has 13 residues. Germline-derived CDR1 and CDR2 are MNHEY and SVGEGT. The CDR3 protein is CASSQGAVETQYF.

The genes are TRBV20-1 and TRBJ2-5; TCRdb names TRBD1, which stays unverified in the absence of DNA. From germline, CDR1 is DFQATT and CDR2 SNEGSKA (reference sequence). The CDR3 sequence is 15 residues long. CDR3 protein: CSAPPRGGYQETQYF.